These T cell receptor beta chains were read from a single sample in a study of chronic HIV infection and antiretroviral therapy. A single record per CDR3 protein comes from TCRdb applying MiXCR to the 5' RACE reads. Among some 43,000 distinct CDR3 sequences listed, about a fifth were seen once. Sample: peripheral blood. These receptors were collected from an adult who had HIV and had not received antiretroviral therapy, or was an uninfected healthy control (not recorded which). The CDR3 runs from the conserved cysteine through the conserved F or W. Fields, in order: clone size, V gene, J gene, D gene, CDR3 DNA, CDR3 protein. A D gene is named only where the DNA matches it firmly. Where a row states a size, it is once, few, many or the class of an expanded clone; other rows omit it.

few,TRBV7-7,TRBJ2-1,-,TGTGCTAGCAGCTTACTTATGACGGGAGCTGCTTACAATGAGCAGTTCTTC,CASSLLMTGAAYNEQFF
few,TRBV6-5,TRBJ1-1,TRBD1,TGTGCCAGCAGTTACCTCCCCTTAACAGGGGGCAACAAGGAAGCTTTCTTT,CASSYLPLTGGNKEAFF
few,TRBV20-1,TRBJ2-5,-,TGCAGTGCTAGATTCGAGGGTTTCAACCAAGAGACCCAGTACTTC,CSARFEGFNQETQYF
-,TRBV28,TRBJ2-7,-,TGTGCCAGCAGTTCCCCTGGGGGGACCGAGCAGTACTTC,CASSSPGGTEQYF
few,TRBV28,TRBJ1-6,-,TGTGCCAGCAGTTTGAGGGGCCGCTCCTATAATTCACCCCTCCACTTT,CASSLRGRSYNSPLHF
few,TRBV10-3,TRBJ2-7,-,TGTGCCATCACTGACAGGCGTGCCTACGAGCAGTACTTC,CAITDRRAYEQYF
once,TRBV29-1,TRBJ1-1,-,TGCAGCGTTGCGGGGGGGGGGGAAGCTTTCTTT,CSVAGGGEAFF
few,TRBV7-8,TRBJ2-3,-,TGTGCCAGCAGCTTAAATGCAGGCACAGATACGCAGTATTTT,CASSLNAGTDTQYF
-,TRBV28,TRBJ1-4,-,TGTGCCAGCAGTTCCCCGGGGAGTAAGGGCGAAAAACTGTTTTTT,CASSSPGSKGEKLFF
-,TRBV28,TRBJ2-1,TRBD2,TGTGCCACCACTAACGGACTAGCGGCCCACAATGAGCAGTTCTTC,CATTNGLAAHNEQFF
-,TRBV10-2,TRBJ2-3,TRBD2,TGCGCCAGCGCGTCTAGCGGGGCAGATACGCAGTATTTT,CASASSGADTQYF
-,TRBV28,TRBJ1-2,-,TGTGCCAGCTACAGCAACTATGGCTACACCTTC,CASYSNYGYTF
few,TRBV9,TRBJ2-1,-,TGTGCCAGCAGCGTAGGGTCAGGGTATGAGCAGTTCTTC,CASSVGSGYEQFF
few,TRBV29-1,TRBJ2-1,-,TGCAGCGTTGCCAGGGTACATGAGCAGTTCTTC,CSVARVHEQFF
-,TRBV29-1,TRBJ2-1,-,TGCAGCGTTGAAGTACTAATGGGTGAGCAGTTCTTC,CSVEVLMGEQFF